This T cell receptor (beta chain) was observed in a study of human T cells and chemical hapten exposure. TCRdb used MiXCR to reprocess the RACE reads, holding one entry per CDR3 protein. The repertoire holds around 300,000 distinct CDR3 sequences, with approximately 6.3% as singletons. Study-wide results and caveats: Because they had alopecia, donors may respond immunologically unlike healthy people. DPC sensitization left the count of TCRs above 1 in 1000 unchanged. Controls had significantly fewer large CDR3 similarity clusters than were formed by expanded TCRs.

Stated time point: patch test 1, 2 weeks after DPC sensitization. The treatment here: therapeutic diphenylcyclopropenone sensitization with weekly scalp DPC. Phlebotomy was performed prior to application of every patch test. CDR1 MNHEY and CDR2 SVGEGT come from the germline V gene. The V and J ends lost 2 bases and 3 bases respectively, with 10 bases between them. The CDR3 length is 15 residues. On this clonotype itself: Antigen specificity is unknown.

The chain couples TRBV6-2 or TRBV6-3 to TRBJ2-2; D might be TRBD1 (6 bases). The clonotype comes from a woman in her late teens or twenties with alopecia areata. Some clones in this sample may be carry-over from other donors' samples. Material: whole blood, obtained in connection with sensitization to the hapten diphenylcyclopropenone (DPC). CDR3 nucleotide sequence: TGTGCCAGCAGTTACGACACAGGGTACACCGGGGAGCTGTTTTTT. Translating it yields CASSYDTGYTGELFF.